This TCR beta chain was sequenced for a study of blood T cell repertoires in COVID-19. Study as a whole: Samples representing acute and convalescent COVID-19 were sourced from the United States, Italy and Spain. Nucleic acid was either cDNA or gDNA, and it came from T cells, B-cell-depleted T cells, or PBMCs.

TCRdb keeps only in-frame clones here, not all; method: immunoSEQ multiplex PCR. The repertoire holds some 200,000 clones, around 83% seen once, with approximately 6.2% in the top ten. Sequencing was done on a sample of peripheral blood. The sequence was collected from a middle-aged woman with acute or convalescent COVID-19.

CDR3 bases: TGTGCCAGCAGCTTAGAGGCAGCGGACGAGCAGTACTTC. Translating gives CASSLEAADEQYF. The V gene is TRBV7-8, the J gene TRBJ2-7, with a weak D call TRBD2 (5 bases). There are 13 residues in the CDR3. Germline V gene data show CDR1 as SGHVS and CDR2 as FQNEAQ. Trimming stripped 1 base from V and 5 bases from J, with 9 bases between.